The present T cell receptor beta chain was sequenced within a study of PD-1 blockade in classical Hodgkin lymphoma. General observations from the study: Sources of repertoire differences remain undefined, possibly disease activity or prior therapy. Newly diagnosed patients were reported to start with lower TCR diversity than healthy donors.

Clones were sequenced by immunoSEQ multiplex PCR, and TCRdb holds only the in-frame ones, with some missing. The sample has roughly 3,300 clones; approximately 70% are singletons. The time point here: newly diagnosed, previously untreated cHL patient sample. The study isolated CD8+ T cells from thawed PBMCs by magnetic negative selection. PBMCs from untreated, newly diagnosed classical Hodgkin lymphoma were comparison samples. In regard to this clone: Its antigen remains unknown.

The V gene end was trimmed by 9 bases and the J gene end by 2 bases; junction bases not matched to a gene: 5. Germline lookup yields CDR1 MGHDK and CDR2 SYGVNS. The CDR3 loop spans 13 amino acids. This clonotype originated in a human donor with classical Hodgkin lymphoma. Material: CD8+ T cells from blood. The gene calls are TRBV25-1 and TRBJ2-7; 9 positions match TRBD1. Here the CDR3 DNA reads TGTGCCAGTACCCGGGACAGGGCCTACGAGCAGTACTTC. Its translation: CASTRDRAYEQYF.